This T cell receptor beta chain was found in a study of blood T cell repertoires in COVID-19. At the level of the study: Some COVID-19 samples were acute and others convalescent; all came from the United States, Italy and Spain. Sources were T cells, B-cell-depleted T cells, or PBMCs; the material itself was cDNA or gDNA.

The J segment lost 2 bases and the V segment lost 4 bases, leaving 10 bases of the junction unmatched. Germline CDR1 and CDR2: SGHTA and FQGNSA. The CDR3 length is 17 residues. In the original analysis: Nucleated cell counts were estimated from reference gene primer amplification. TCRdb's table, derived via immunoSEQ multiplex PCR, lists solely in-frame clones and lacks some. V, J and clone size reflect that table, while D and trimming were determined from the DNA. The table has 35,000 to 50,000 clones, approximately 81% seen once; the top ten hold about 4%. The sequence came from a woman in her 70s with acute or convalescent COVID-19. The chain carries TRBV7-2 and TRBJ2-7, with 11 bases lining up with TRBD2. The sample comprised peripheral blood. CDR3 amino acids: CASSSGLAVQRTYEQYF. The CDR3 DNA reads as TGTGCCAGCAGCTCGGGACTAGCGGTACAACGTACCTACGAGCAGTACTTC.